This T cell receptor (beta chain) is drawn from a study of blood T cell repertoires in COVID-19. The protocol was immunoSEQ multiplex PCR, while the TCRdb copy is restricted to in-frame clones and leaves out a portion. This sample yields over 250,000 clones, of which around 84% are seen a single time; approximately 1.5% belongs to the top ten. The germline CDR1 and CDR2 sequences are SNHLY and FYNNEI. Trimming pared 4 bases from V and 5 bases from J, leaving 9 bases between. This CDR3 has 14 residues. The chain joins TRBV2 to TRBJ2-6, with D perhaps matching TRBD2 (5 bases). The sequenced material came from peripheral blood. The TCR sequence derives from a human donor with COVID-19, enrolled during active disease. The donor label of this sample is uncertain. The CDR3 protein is CASSGSGWANVLTF. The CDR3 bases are TGTGCCAGCAGTGGATCGGGGTGGGCCAACGTCCTGACTTTC.